The 10 T cell receptor beta chains below were found in one sample sequenced in a study of shared clonotypes between healthy human individuals. Sequencing was performed with immunoSEQ multiplex PCR; in TCRdb, only in-frame clones are kept and a portion is missing. Among 550,000 to 850,000 clones listed, around 77% were seen once. The sequenced sample consisted of memory CD4+ T cells sorted from blood. Subset noted: CD45RA-negative fraction. These TCRs come from a woman aged 25 to 39 in good health.

CDR3 DNA sequence: TGTGCCGGCGGAGGGGGGTCGAATTCTGGCTACACCTTC. Its protein product is CAGGGGSNSGYTF. This chain joins TRBV30 and TRBJ1-2; D perhaps matches TRBD1 (6 bases). This CDR3 spans 13 amino acids. Germline CDR1 is GTSNPN and CDR2 is SVGIG (reference sequence). Between the trimmed V and J ends, which lost 8 bases and 7 bases, there was a span of 20 bases.

This clone was observed a handful of times. V usage is TRBV7-9 and J usage is TRBJ2-5; 7 nucleotides align to TRBD2. Germline V lookup: CDR1 SEHNR, CDR2 FQNEAQ (reference sequence). The CDR3 consists of 18 residues. V shed 0 bases, J shed 5 bases, and the junction held 15 bases outside the gene matches. Here the CDR3 reads CASSLARLAEKGVETQYF. The DNA of the CDR3 is TGTGCCAGCAGCTTAGCGAGGCTAGCGGAAAAAGGGGTTGAGACCCAGTACTTC. The full variable domain, in which reference TRBV7-9 and TRBJ2-5 provide the parts outside the CDR3, is DTGVSQNPRHKITKRGQNVTFRCDPISEHNRLYWYRQTLGQGPEFLTYFQNEAQLEKSRLLSDRFSAERPKGSFSTLEIQRTEQGDSAMYLCASSLARLAEKGVETQYFGPGTRLLVL.

About this clone itself: Within the sample, other DNA sequences also encode this same CDR3. The rearrangement uses TRBV28 and TRBJ2-2; D is perhaps TRBD1 or TRBD2 (5 bases each). This CDR3 has 14 residues. Germline V gene data show CDR1 as MDHEN and CDR2 as SYDVKM. V lost 3 bases to trimming and J lost 2 bases, with 7 bases between them. CDR3 bases: TGTGCCAGCAGTTTTGGGGGAAACACCGGGGAGCTGTTTTTT. It translates to CASSFGGNTGELFF.

In its sample, this clone was seen a few times. The chain carries TRBV7-9 and TRBJ2-4; 7 positions match TRBD2. Germline V lookup: CDR1 SEHNR, CDR2 FQNEAQ (reference sequence). The CDR3 runs 15 residues. Trimming removed 5 bases from V and 8 bases from J; junction bases left unmatched: 12. The CDR3 DNA reads TGTGCCAGCAGCCCCGGGGTGGACGGGGGGTACATTCAGTACTTC. Its translation is CASSPGVDGGYIQYF.

The chain is built from TRBV18 and TRBJ2-5; perhaps TRBD1 as D (6 bases). Germline V gives CDR1 KGHSH, CDR2 LQKENI. The CDR3 has 13 residues. Trimming cost V 4 bases and J 5 bases, with 11 bases left between them. This CDR3 is CASSRSRGETQYF. The CDR3 coding sequence is TGTGCCAGCTCACGGTCCAGGGGCGAGACCCAGTACTTC.

The rearrangement uses TRBV4-2 and TRBJ2-1; maybe TRBD1 (5 bases). The V end lost 4 bases, the J end lost 8 bases, and 21 bases lay between the germline ends. The CDR3 loop spans 16 amino acids. Germline V gene lookup returns CDR1 LGHNA and CDR2 YNFKEQ. Here the CDR3 DNA reads TGTGCCAGCAGCCCCAGGGTGGCAGGGCTTGATGATGAGCAGTTCTTC. It translates to CASSPRVAGLDDEQFF.

V is TRBV18 and J is TRBJ1-1; D is undetermined. The ends were cut back, 2 bases at V and 0 bases at J, with 7 bases in the middle. The CDR3 spans 14 residues. Germline loops: CDR1 KGHSH, CDR2 LQKENI. DNA for the CDR3: TGTGCCAGCTCACCAGGCAGCATGAACACTGAAGCTTTCTTT. Translating it yields CASSPGSMNTEAFF.

V is TRBV5-6 and J is TRBJ2-2; TRBD2 matches at 9 bases. J lost 6 bases, V lost 5 bases, and 11 bases had no gene match. Looked up from germline, CDR1 is SGHDT and CDR2 is YYEEEE. The CDR3 spans 16 residues. For the CDR3, the DNA is TGTGCCAGCAGTGGCTCCGGGACTAGCAACGCCGGGGAGCTGTTTTTT. Protein sequence: CASSGSGTSNAGELFF. The variable domain in full, completed from reference TRBV5-6 and TRBJ2-2, reads DAGVTQSPTHLIKTRGQQVTLRCSPKSGHDTVSWYQQALGQGPQFIFQYYEEEERQRGNFPDRFSGHQFPNYSSELNVNALLLGDSALYLCASSGSGTSNAGELFFGEGSRLTVL.

The gene calls are TRBV6-1 and TRBJ1-2; 12 bases fit TRBD1. CDR1 is MNHNS and CDR2 is SASEGT in the germline V gene. J gave up 4 bases and V 6 bases, and 3 bases lay outside the gene matches. This CDR3 is 14 amino acids long. This chain's CDR3 is CASRGTGGLYGYTF. The CDR3 DNA sequence: TGTGCCAGCAGAGGGACAGGGGGCCTCTATGGCTACACCTTC.

On this clone itself: This same CDR3 is encoded by further DNA sequences in the sample. The rearrangement uses TRBV29-1 and TRBJ1-5, with TRBD1 as a possible D gene (6 bases). Trimming shortened V by 6 bases and J by 2 bases, and 8 bases separated the two germline ends. The CDR3 totals 12 residues. Germline V gene lookup returns CDR1 SQVTM and CDR2 ANQGSEA. The CDR3 DNA sequence: TGCAGCGTCCGACAGGGCAATCAGCCCCAGCATTTT. Protein sequence: CSVRQGNQPQHF.